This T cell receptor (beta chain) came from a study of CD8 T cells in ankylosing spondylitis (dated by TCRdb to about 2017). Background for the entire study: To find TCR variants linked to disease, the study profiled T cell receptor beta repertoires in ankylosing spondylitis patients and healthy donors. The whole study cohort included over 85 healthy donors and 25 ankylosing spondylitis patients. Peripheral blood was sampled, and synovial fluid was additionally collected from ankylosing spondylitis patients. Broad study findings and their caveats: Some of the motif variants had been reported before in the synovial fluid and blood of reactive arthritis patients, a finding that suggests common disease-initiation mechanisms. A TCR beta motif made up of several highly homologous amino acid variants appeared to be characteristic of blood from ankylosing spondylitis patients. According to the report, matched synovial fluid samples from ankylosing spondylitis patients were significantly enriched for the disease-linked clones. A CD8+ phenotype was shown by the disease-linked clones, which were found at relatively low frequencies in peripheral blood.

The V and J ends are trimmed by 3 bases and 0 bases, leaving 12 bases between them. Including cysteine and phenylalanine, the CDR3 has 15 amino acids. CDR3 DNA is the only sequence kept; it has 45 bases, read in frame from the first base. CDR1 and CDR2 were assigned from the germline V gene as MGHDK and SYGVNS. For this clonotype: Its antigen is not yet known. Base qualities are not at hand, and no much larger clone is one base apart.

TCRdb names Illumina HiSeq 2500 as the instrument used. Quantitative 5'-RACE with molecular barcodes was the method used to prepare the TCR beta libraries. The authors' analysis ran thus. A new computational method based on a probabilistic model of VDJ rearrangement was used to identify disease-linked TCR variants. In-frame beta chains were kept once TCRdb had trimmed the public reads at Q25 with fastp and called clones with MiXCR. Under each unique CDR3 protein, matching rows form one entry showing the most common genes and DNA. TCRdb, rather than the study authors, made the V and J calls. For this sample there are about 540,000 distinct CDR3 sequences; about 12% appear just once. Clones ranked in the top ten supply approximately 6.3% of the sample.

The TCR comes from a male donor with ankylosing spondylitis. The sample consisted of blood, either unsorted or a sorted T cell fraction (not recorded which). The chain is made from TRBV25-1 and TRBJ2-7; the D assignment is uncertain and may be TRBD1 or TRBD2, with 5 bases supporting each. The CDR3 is CASSDNRDGSYEQYF. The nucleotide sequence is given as TGTGCCAGCAGTGACAACCGGGACGGCTCCTACGAGCAGTACTTC.